The 4 T cell receptor beta chains below come from one sample, sequenced in a study of T-cell memory formation after mild COVID-19. TCRdb re-derived calls from the 5' RACE reads in MiXCR, one entry per CDR3 protein. This table holds a few hundred thousand distinct CDR3 sequences, less than 25% found once. Sequencing was performed on PBMCs or a T cell subset sorted from them (not recorded which). These receptors were obtained from an adult woman who had mild COVID-19 (a few samples of this study predate the infection). Cell type and time point are not known.

V usage is TRBV5-1 and J usage is TRBJ2-6; D unclear. The CDR3 length is 18 residues. Germline values: CDR1 SGHRS, CDR2 YFSETQ. The V end lost 0 bases, the J end lost 2 bases, and 15 bases lay between the germline ends. CDR3: CASSLGGTPATGANVLTF. The CDR3 bases are TGCGCCAGCAGCTTGGGGGGAACCCCTGCCACTGGGGCCAACGTCCTGACTTTC.

The V call is TRBV6-2 or TRBV6-3, the J call TRBJ2-7, with 9 positions matching TRBD2. V lost 5 bases to trimming and J lost 0 bases; unmatched junction nucleotides: 5. Germline CDR1 reads MNHEY; CDR2 reads SVGEGT. The CDR3 has 15 residues. The CDR3, as DNA: TGTGCCAGCAGTACGACTAGCGGAAGCTCCTACGAGCAGTACTTC. Translating gives CASSTTSGSSYEQYF.

The V call is TRBV7-2, the J call TRBJ2-2; TRBD1 might be the D (5 bases). V lost 2 bases and J lost 3, with 7 bases in between. This CDR3 spans 14 amino acids. The V gene's germline CDR1 is SGHTA and CDR2 FQGNSA. The CDR3 reads CASSLQGYTGELFF. As DNA, the CDR3 is TGTGCCAGCAGCTTACAGGGATACACCGGGGAGCTGTTTTTT.

V and J are TRBV29-1 and TRBJ2-1; 8 nucleotides match TRBD1. Germline loops: CDR1 SQVTM, CDR2 ANQGSEA. The V gene end was trimmed by 4 bases and the J gene end by 7 bases; junction bases not matched to a gene: 15. The CDR3 length is 16 residues. As DNA, the CDR3 is TGCAGCGTTGTTAATCAGGGGGCGACTTTTGGGAATGAGCAGTTCTTC. The encoded protein is CSVVNQGATFGNEQFF.